A single sample is the source of the 7 T cell receptor beta chains below, sequenced in a study of blood T cell repertoires in COVID-19. Profiled with immunoSEQ multiplex PCR; TCRdb holds only in-frame clones, not every one. In the table there are about 110,000 clones, about three quarters of which are singletons. Sequencing used peripheral blood. The source is a man older than 75 with acute or convalescent COVID-19.

The rearrangement joins TRBV12-5 to TRBJ2-7; TRBD2 matches at 7 bases. The V gene end was trimmed by 6 bases and the J gene end by 3 bases; junction bases not matched to a gene: 23. CDR1 LGHNT and CDR2 FRNRAP come from the germline V gene. This CDR3 comprises 19 residues. The CDR3, as DNA: TGTGCTAGTGGCACCCCTTCTAGCGGCCAACTCCACAACAACTACGAGCAGTACTTC. Residues: CASGTPSSGQLHNNYEQYF.

V gene TRBV7-9 combines with J gene TRBJ2-2, with D hard to call. In germline, CDR1 is SEHNR, CDR2 FQNEAQ (reference sequence). V lost 5 bases and J 7 bases, leaving 8 bases between the germline ends. This CDR3 contains 12 residues. The CDR3 DNA follows: TGTGCCAGCAGCCTACCGGTCGGGGAGCTGTTTTTT. It translates to CASSLPVGELFF.

The genes are TRBV28 and TRBJ2-1, with 9 bases lining up with TRBD2. V dropped 7 bases and J dropped 7; count of bases not matched to a gene: 17. Germline CDR1 reads MDHEN; CDR2 reads SYDVKM. CDR3 length: 17 amino acids. Here the CDR3 reads CASTVGGIAGVRNEQFF. CDR3 DNA sequence: TGTGCCAGCACCGTCGGGGGGATAGCGGGAGTTAGGAATGAGCAGTTCTTC.

The V and J genes are TRBV6-2 or TRBV6-3 and TRBJ1-5; 7 bases are a match to TRBD1. Per the germline V gene, CDR1 is MNHEY and CDR2 is SVGEGT. The CDR3 covers 14 residues. V gave up 2 bases and J gave up 7 bases; unmatched junction bases: 5. In nucleotides, the CDR3 is TGTGCCAGCAGTTACGCTAACAGGGGACAGCCCCAGCATTTT. Protein: CASSYANRGQPQHF.

V is TRBV9 and J is TRBJ2-5, with 14 bases lining up with TRBD2. Germline V lookup: CDR1 SGDLS, CDR2 YYNGEE. V dropped 4 bases and J dropped 0; count of bases not matched to a gene: 8. CDR3 length: 18 residues. CDR3 sequence (DNA): TGTGCCAGCAGCACCGGGACTAGCGGGAGTTATTACCAAGAGACCCAGTACTTC. Translation: CASSTGTSGSYYQETQYF.

The chain recombines TRBV11-3 with TRBJ2-7; unclear D gene. The germline V and J ends were trimmed by 2 bases and 1 base, with 15 bases remaining between them. The CDR3 is 16 residues long. Germline V gene sequence: CDR1 SGHNT, CDR2 YENEEA. The CDR3 loop is CASSLILFGFSYEQYF. CDR3 DNA: TGTGCCAGCAGCTTAATCCTTTTCGGGTTTTCCTACGAGCAGTACTTC.

There are a few counts of this clone. This chain connects TRBV7-9 to TRBJ1-1; no reliable D call. CDR1 and CDR2 (germline): SEHNR, FQNEAQ (reference sequence). V lost 5 bases and J 1 base, leaving 8 bases between the germline ends. The CDR3 runs to 13 residues. The CDR3 sequence: CASSPGPNTEAFF. Here the CDR3 DNA reads TGTGCCAGCAGCCCTGGCCCGAACACTGAAGCTTTCTTT. The full variable domain, its missing parts supplied by reference TRBV7-9 and TRBJ1-1, is DTGVSQNPRHKITKRGQNVTFRCDPISEHNRLYWYRQTLGQGPEFLTYFQNEAQLEKSRLLSDRFSAERPKGSFSTLEIQRTEQGDSAMYLCASSPGPNTEAFFGQGTRLTVV.